The sample holds many counts of the clone carrying this TCR beta chain. Its antigen is currently unknown. These data are taken from a study of blood T cells in healthy people across ages. Study-wide results and limits: Across the age range, TCR beta diversity per million T cells fell in a roughly linear way.

Primed by a sample-barcoded 5' primer and a J-beta primer mix, a second PCR proceeded for roughly 7 to 11 cycles. TCRdb called the 5' RACE reads again in MiXCR, with one record for every CDR3 protein. The top ten clones hold roughly a tenth of a sample with 750,000 to 1,000,000 distinct CDR3 sequences, roughly 28% of them seen once. V was clipped by 7 bases and J by 8 bases, with 20 bases between them. CDR3 length: 14 amino acids. Germline-derived CDR1 and CDR2 are SEHNR and FQNEAQ (reference sequence). This same sample was also part of a study on T cells of mothers and their children. That paper adds: Across the analysis, no persistent microchimeric T cell clones were detected.

The source is a middle-aged woman in good health. Sequences were obtained from blood. V usage is TRBV7-9 and J usage is TRBJ1-2; no clear D gene. The DNA for the CDR3 is TGTGCCAGCACCCTATCGGACGGCCCGGGGGGCTACACCTTC. Amino acid sequence: CASTLSDGPGGYTF.